This is a list of T cell receptor beta chains from one sample in a study of cytomegalovirus exposure and HLA in healthy donors. Sequencing used immunoSEQ multiplex PCR; TCRdb keeps in-frame clones, though not all of them. In the table there are 90,000 to 150,000 clones, 60% to 85% of which are singletons. The sequencing input was PBMCs. Receptors originate from a woman aged 25 to 39 in good health and CMV-seropositive. The CDR3 runs from the conserved cysteine through the conserved F or W. The D gene is left open where the match is weak. Rows may omit the clone size; those that give it use once, few, many or a size class.

>TRBV27|TRBJ1-2|TRBD1|-
TGTGCCAGCAGTTTTTCAGGGGGCGGTGGCTACACCTTC
CASSFSGGGGYTF
>TRBV12-2|TRBJ1-1|-|-
TGTGCAAGTCGCGCCCAGAACACCACCACTGAAGCTTTCTTT
CASRAQNTTTEAFF
>TRBV7-2|TRBJ2-7|-|-
TGTGCCAGCAGCTTAGTGGCTTCAGGGACTTATTCCTACGAGCAGTACTTC
CASSLVASGTYSYEQYF
>TRBV4-1|TRBJ1-2|-|few
TGCGCCAGCAGCCAAGATCCGTCACAGTATTTCTATGGCTACACCTTC
CASSQDPSQYFYGYTF
>TRBV7-3|TRBJ1-1|TRBD1|-
TGTGCCAGCAGCTTAACAGAGACAGGGGATGCTTTCTTT
CASSLTETGDAFF
>TRBV2|TRBJ1-4|-|-
TGTGCCAGCAGTGAACAGGGTTCTAATGAAAAACTGTTTTTT
CASSEQGSNEKLFF
>TRBV4-3|TRBJ1-5|TRBD1|few
TGCGCCAGCAGCCAAGGTCCTGGGACAGGGGACAATCAGCCCCAGCATTTT
CASSQGPGTGDNQPQHF
>TRBV7-9|TRBJ2-5|TRBD2|-
TGTGCCAGCAGCTTAGGGACGGGGGGTCCCCAAGAGACCCAGTACTTC
CASSLGTGGPQETQYF
>TRBV28|TRBJ2-7|TRBD1|-
TGTGCCAGCAGAGAGACAGGGGTATACGAGCAGTACTTC
CASRETGVYEQYF
>TRBV5-6|TRBJ2-2|-|few
TGTGCCAGCAGCTTGTTTCAGGGGAGCACCGGGGAGCTGTTTTTT
CASSLFQGSTGELFF
>TRBV28|TRBJ1-2|-|few
TGTGCCAGCAGTGTGACAGGCGCCCTCCACGGCTACACCTTC
CASSVTGALHGYTF
>TRBV9|TRBJ2-2|TRBD2|few
TGTGCCAGCAGCGTAGGGGGGGGAACCGGGGAGCTGTTTTTT
CASSVGGGTGELFF
>TRBV28|TRBJ2-7|-|-
TGTGCCAGCAGTTTTTACAGGGTCTCAAGGGGCGAGCAGTACTTC
CASSFYRVSRGEQYF
>TRBV14|TRBJ2-5|-|-
TGTGCCAGCAGCCAAGACGGCCGACTGGGGACCCAGTACTTC
CASSQDGRLGTQYF
>TRBV28|TRBJ1-2|-|-
TGTGCCAGCAGTTTACGGTCGCATGGCTACACCTTC
CASSLRSHGYTF
>TRBV4-3|TRBJ2-7|-|-
TGCGCCAGCAGCCACCGGGTGCGGGACGAGCAGTACTTC
CASSHRVRDEQYF
>TRBV10-3|TRBJ1-5|-|-
TGTGCCATCAGCCAAAGCGGGGGGCCGGAGCAGCCCCAGCATTTT
CAISQSGGPEQPQHF
>TRBV7-9|TRBJ1-1|-|few
TGTTCCAGCAGCTTAGCGTGGCGGGGAAACACTGAAGCTTTCTTT
CSSSLAWRGNTEAFF
>TRBV27|TRBJ1-4|TRBD1|-
TGTGCCAGCAGTCCCACAGGGACAGGGGATAATGAAAAACTGTTTTTT
CASSPTGTGDNEKLFF